This T cell receptor beta chain was retrieved from a study of T cells in Graves' hyperthyroidism and ophthalmopathy. Study-wide findings and caveats: A 13 V-J model separated ophthalmopathy from stable hyperthyroidism. Most expanded thyroid clonotypes above 0.001 also appeared in blood. Before onset, ophthalmopathy was predicted by the model a median around 6 months earlier.

This clonotype was counted only a few times. The target antigen is unknown. Looked up from germline, CDR1 is PRHDT and CDR2 is FYEKMQ (reference sequence). This CDR3 is 16 amino acids long. Unmatched junction bases numbered 7, after V lost 4 bases and J lost 0 bases. What was amplified from RNA transcripts were TCR beta CDR3 regions. The study used the HTBI primer set for a first-round RT-PCR of the TCR CDR3. TCRdb independently ran MiXCR on the multiplex PCR reads; one entry per CDR3 protein. The sample has more than 600,000 distinct CDR3 sequences, 15% to 20% seen once. Isolation of PBMCs was performed on 9.5 to 10 ml fresh peripheral blood.

V is TRBV13 and J is TRBJ2-3; 7 nucleotides agree with TRBD2. The receptor's source is a man aged 18 to 30 with Graves' hyperthyroidism. What was sequenced was blood. The CDR3 sequence: CASSSKRGSSTDTQYF. CDR3 DNA sequence: TGTGCCAGCAGCTCTAAGCGGGGCTCTAGCACAGATACGCAGTATTTT.